This T cell receptor (beta chain) was identified in a study of T cells after yellow fever vaccination. This CDR3 contains 13 residues. In germline, CDR1 is ENHRY, CDR2 SYGVKD. The germline V and J ends were trimmed by 6 bases and 0 bases, with 8 bases remaining between them. This clonotype was counted only a few times. No antigen is known for it. TCRdb processed the 5' RACE reads anew with MiXCR; each CDR3 protein has one entry. The data hold roughly 340,000 distinct CDR3 sequences, with roughly 4.3% observed a single time. The study's findings and limits: A weaker but faster secondary response was observed, peaking on day 5 versus 15. Reappearing after the booster were most of the clones from primary vaccination (less than 98% CD4, approximately 85% CD8).

The specimen comprised PBMCs, sampled 5 days after the yellow fever booster vaccination. This TCR was sampled from a man aged 18-30 years who received the YFV17D yellow fever vaccine. The chain joins TRBV10-3 to TRBJ1-1; D is perhaps TRBD1 (6 bases). Here the CDR3 DNA reads TGTGCCATCAGGGGGACATTGAACACTGAAGCTTTCTTT. Protein sequence: CAIRGTLNTEAFF.